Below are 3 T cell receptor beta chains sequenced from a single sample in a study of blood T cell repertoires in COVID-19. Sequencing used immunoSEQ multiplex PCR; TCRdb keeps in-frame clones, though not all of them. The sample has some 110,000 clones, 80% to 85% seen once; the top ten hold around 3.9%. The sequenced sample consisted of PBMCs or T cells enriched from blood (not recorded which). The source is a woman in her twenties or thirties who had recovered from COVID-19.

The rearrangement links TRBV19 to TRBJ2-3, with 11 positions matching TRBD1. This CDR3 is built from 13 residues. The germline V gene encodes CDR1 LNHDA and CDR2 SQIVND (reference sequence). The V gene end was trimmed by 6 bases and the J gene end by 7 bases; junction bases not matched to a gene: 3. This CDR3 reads CASRGQGEYTQYF. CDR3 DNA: TGTGCCAGTAGGGGACAGGGGGAATATACGCAGTATTTT.

The CDR3 protein is CASSPPIAGGLYEQYF. The DNA for the CDR3 is TGTGCCAGCTCACCCCCTATAGCGGGGGGGCTCTACGAGCAGTACTTC. The chain employs TRBV18 and TRBJ2-7, with TRBD2 matching over 11 bases. CDR1 is KGHSH, CDR2 LQKENI, per germline. The CDR3 consists of 16 residues. The J segment lost 3 bases and the V segment lost 3 bases, leaving 7 bases of the junction unmatched.

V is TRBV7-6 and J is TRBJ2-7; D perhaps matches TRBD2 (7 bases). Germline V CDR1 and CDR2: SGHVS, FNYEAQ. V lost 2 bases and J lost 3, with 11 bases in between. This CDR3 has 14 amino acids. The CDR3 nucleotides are TGTGCCAGCAGCTTAAGGGGGGGCAGCTACGAGCAGTACTTC. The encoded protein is CASSLRGGSYEQYF.